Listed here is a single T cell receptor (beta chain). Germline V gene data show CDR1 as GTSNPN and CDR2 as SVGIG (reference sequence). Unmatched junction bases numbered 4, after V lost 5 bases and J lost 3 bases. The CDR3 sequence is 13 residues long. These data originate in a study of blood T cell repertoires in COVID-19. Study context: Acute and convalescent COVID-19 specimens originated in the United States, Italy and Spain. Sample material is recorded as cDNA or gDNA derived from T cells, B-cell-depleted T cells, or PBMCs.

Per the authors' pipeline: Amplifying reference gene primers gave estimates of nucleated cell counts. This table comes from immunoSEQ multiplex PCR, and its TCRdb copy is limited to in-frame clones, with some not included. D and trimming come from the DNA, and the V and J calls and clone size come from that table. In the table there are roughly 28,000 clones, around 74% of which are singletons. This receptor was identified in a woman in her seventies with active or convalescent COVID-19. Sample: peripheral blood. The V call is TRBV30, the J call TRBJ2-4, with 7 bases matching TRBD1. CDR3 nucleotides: TGTGCCTGGCAAGGGGGCGTCAAAAACATTCAGTACTTC. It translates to CAWQGGVKNIQYF. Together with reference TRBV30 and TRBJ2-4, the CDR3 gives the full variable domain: SQTIHQWPATLVQPVGSPLSLECTVEGTSNPNLYWYRQAAGRGLQLLFYSVGIGQISSEVPQNLSASRPQDRQFILSSKKLLLSDSGFYLCAWQGGVKNIQYFGAGTRLSVL.